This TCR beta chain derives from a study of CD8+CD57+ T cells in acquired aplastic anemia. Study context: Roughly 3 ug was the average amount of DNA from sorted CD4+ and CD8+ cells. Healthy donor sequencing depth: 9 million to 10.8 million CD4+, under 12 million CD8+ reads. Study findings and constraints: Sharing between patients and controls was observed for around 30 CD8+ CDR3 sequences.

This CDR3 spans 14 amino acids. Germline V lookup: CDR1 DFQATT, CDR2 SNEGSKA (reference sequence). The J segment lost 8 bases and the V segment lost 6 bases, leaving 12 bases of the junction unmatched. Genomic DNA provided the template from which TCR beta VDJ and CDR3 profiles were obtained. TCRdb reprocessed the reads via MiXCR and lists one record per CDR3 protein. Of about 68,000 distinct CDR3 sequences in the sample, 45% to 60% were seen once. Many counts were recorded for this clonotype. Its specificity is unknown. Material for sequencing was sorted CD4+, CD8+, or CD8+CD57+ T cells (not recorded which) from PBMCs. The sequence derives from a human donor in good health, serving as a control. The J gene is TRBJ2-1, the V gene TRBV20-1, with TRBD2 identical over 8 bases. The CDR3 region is CSAPYGGGVDEQFF. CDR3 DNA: TGCAGTGCCCCGTACGGGGGGGGCGTAGATGAGCAGTTCTTC.